This T cell receptor (beta chain) was documented in a study of T cell responses to AZD1222 COVID-19 vaccine. Regarding the study as a whole: There were mostly white British donors and more females than males, and clonal diversity was possibly underestimated. Reportedly, nearly half the spike-specific TCRs target unmutated variant regions. The study found vaccine-associated CD4 TCRs spanning spike, dominant at 160-218 and 743-854. Just a handful of people given AZD1222 tested seropositive at baseline.

As for this clone: Its matching antigen is unknown.

The method was immunoSEQ multiplex PCR; TCRdb's version includes in-frame clones alone and lacks a portion of them. Counted here are 180,000 or so clones, more than 75% occurring once; the ten biggest clones make up roughly 25%. Material: peripheral blood, obtained 28 days after the second AZD1222 dose. This receptor was identified in an adult who received the AZD1222 COVID-19 vaccine.

The CDR3 region has the DNA TGTGCCAGCAGCCAAGCCGGACAGGGAATTTCCTACGAGCAGTACTTC. This translates into CASSQAGQGISYEQYF. The genes are TRBV4-2 and TRBJ2-7; TRBD1 matches at 8 bases. J was trimmed by 1 base and V by 1 base; bases with no gene match: 6. Germline V gene lookup returns CDR1 LGHNA and CDR2 YNFKEQ. This CDR3 spans 16 amino acids.